These T cell receptor beta chains were read from a single sample in a study of identical twins. TCRdb used MiXCR to reprocess the 5' RACE reads, holding one entry per CDR3 protein. The sample consists of about 920,000 distinct CDR3 sequences, 9% to 15% of them appearing once. The same data also contributed to another study, on yellow fever vaccine responses in identical twins.

Sequencing was carried out using PBMCs. Receptor source: a woman younger than 35 in good health. The CDR3 runs from the conserved cysteine through the conserved F or W. D genes are given only for firm matches. Clone size is given for some rows only: seen once, a few or many times, or a class if the clone is expanded.

cdr3_nt	cdr3_aa	clone_size	d_call	j_call	v_call
TGCGCCAGCAGCTTGACAGGAAACAATTCACCCCTCCACTTT	CASSLTGNNSPLHF	many	-	TRBJ1-6	TRBV5-1
TGTGCCAGCAGCCCCTACGGAGGGGACAGCTCCTACAATGAGCAGTTCTTC	CASSPYGGDSSYNEQFF	many	-	TRBJ2-1	TRBV7-6
TGTGCCAGCAGCTCTCAACTTATACCCCGGGAGGGCTACACCTTC	CASSSQLIPREGYTF	-	-	TRBJ1-2	TRBV3-1
TGCAGCGTTGAGGGGGGAACAGGGATGCCATACAATGAGCAGTTCTTC	CSVEGGTGMPYNEQFF	-	-	TRBJ2-1	TRBV29-1
TGTGCCAGCAGTGAACGTATGTCCGGGGAGCTGTTTTTT	CASSERMSGELFF	few	-	TRBJ2-2	TRBV25-1
TGTGCCAGCAGTTGGACTAGTGGAGAGACCCAGTACTTC	CASSWTSGETQYF	-	TRBD2	TRBJ2-5	TRBV12-3/TRBV12-4
TGTGCCAGTAGTATAGACGGCGGGAGACCATACAATGAGCAGTTCTTC	CASSIDGGRPYNEQFF	-	TRBD2	TRBJ2-1	TRBV19
TGCGCCAGCAGCTTGGTTCAGGGGGCAGGCACCGGGGAGCTGTTTTTT	CASSLVQGAGTGELFF	few	TRBD1	TRBJ2-2	TRBV5-1
TGTGCCAGCAGCTTATGGGGACAGCGCAACACTGAAGTTTTCTTT	CASSLWGQRNTEVFF	few	TRBD1	TRBJ1-1	TRBV7-3
TGTGCCAGCAGCACCGGACTTCCGGGACAGGGTGGCTCACCCCTCCACTTT	CASSTGLPGQGGSPLHF	few	TRBD1	TRBJ1-6	TRBV3-1
TGTGCCAGTAGTATAGATGGCGGGGCCAGCACAGATACGCAGTATTTT	CASSIDGGASTDTQYF	few	-	TRBJ2-3	TRBV19
TGTGCCAGCAGCTCGACAGACGCAACTAATGAAAAACTGTTTTTT	CASSSTDATNEKLFF	-	-	TRBJ1-4	TRBV7-9
TGCGCCAGCAGCTTGGTAAGGACAGGGGTCGCTGAAGCTTTCTTT	CASSLVRTGVAEAFF	-	TRBD1	TRBJ1-1	TRBV5-1
TGCGCCAGCAGCTTACTCTACTCGTGGGACAGGTACAATGAGCAGTTCTTC	CASSLLYSWDRYNEQFF	-	TRBD1	TRBJ2-1	TRBV5-1
TGCGCCAGCAGCCAACTCGATGGCAGGGACGTCAAAAACATTCAGTACTTC	CASSQLDGRDVKNIQYF	many	-	TRBJ2-4	TRBV5-1
TGTGCCAGCAGCCAGCAGACGACGGCGAACACTGAAGCTTTCTTT	CASSQQTTANTEAFF	-	-	TRBJ1-1	TRBV5-4
TGTGCCAGCAGCTACAAATCGGGACAGAAATACAATGAGCAGTTCTTC	CASSYKSGQKYNEQFF	-	TRBD1	TRBJ2-1	TRBV3-1
TGTGCCAGCAGCCAGGGACTAGCGGGCTCCTACGAGCAGTACTTC	CASSQGLAGSYEQYF	many	TRBD2	TRBJ2-7	TRBV3-1
TGCGCCAGCAGCTTAGGACTAGCTTCGGTCGGCACAGATACGCAGTATTTT	CASSLGLASVGTDTQYF	-	TRBD2	TRBJ2-3	TRBV5-1
TGTGCCAGCAGAAAGACCGGGACGGGTGAGCAGTTCTTC	CASRKTGTGEQFF	few	-	TRBJ2-1	TRBV2
TGTGCCAGCGCTCTGGGGTCCTACAATGAGCAGTTCTTC	CASALGSYNEQFF	-	-	TRBJ2-1	TRBV27
TGTGCCAGCAGCCAAGGGGGACAACCGAACACCGGGGAGCTGTTTTTT	CASSQGGQPNTGELFF	-	-	TRBJ2-2	TRBV4-2